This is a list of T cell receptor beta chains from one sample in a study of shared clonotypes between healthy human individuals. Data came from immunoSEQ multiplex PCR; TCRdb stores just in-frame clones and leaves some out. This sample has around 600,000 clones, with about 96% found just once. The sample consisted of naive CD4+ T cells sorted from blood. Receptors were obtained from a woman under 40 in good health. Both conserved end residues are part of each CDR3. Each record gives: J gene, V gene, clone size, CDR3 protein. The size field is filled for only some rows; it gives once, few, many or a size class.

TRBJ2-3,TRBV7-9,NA,CASSLALGRSADTQYF
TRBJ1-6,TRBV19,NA,CASSTPGQNYNSPLHF
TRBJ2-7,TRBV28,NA,CASNPLWEAGYEQYF
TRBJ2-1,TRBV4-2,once,CASSQERQGTRNEQFF
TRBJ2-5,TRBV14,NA,CASSQQETQYF
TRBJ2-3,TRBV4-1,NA,CASSQEGKIQGSADTQYF
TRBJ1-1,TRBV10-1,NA,CASSGTANTEAFF
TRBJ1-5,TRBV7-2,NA,CASSRFLGQGPQPQHF
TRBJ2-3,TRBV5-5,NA,CASGRGRASTDTQYF
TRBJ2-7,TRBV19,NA,CASSWLFPSYEQYF
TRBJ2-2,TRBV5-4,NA,CTGASGTNTGELFF
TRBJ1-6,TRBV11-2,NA,CASSLGGANSPLHF
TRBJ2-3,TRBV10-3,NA,CAIRRLAGGGGTDTQYF
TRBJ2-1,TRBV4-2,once,CASSQEGLAGLRRAYNEQFF
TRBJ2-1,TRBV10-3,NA,CAISESGGNNEQFF
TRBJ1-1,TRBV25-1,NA,CASSERASTEAFF
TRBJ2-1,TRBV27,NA,CASSLSRSGLAYNEQFF
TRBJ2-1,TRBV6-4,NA,CASSAYITSSYNEQFF
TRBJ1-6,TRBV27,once,CASSSVYYNSPLHF
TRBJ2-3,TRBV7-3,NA,CASSLGGGAAKDTQYF
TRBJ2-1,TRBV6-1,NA,CASSGGRSYNEQFF
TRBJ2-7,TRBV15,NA,CATSTRLEYEQYF
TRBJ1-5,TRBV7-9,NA,CASSSTGGNQPQHF
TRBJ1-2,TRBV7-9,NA,CASSSPGRGESNYGYTF
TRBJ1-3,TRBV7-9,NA,CASSPGSQEGNTIYF
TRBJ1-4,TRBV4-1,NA,CASSQESRELLFF
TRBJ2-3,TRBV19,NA,CASTRRGGFSTDTQYF
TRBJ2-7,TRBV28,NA,CASTPGGPGADEQYF
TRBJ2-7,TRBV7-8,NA,CASSLAEAQGLGGYYEQYF
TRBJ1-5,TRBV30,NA,CAWSVTWDIGNQPQHF
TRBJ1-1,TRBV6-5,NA,CASSYLGGGRGTEAFF
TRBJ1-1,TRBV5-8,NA,CASSLYGTEAFF
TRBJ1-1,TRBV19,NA,CASTKTGMNTEAFF
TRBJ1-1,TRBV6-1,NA,CASSDRFEAFF
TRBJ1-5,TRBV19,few,CASSLAGRASNQPQHF
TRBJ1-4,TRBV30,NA,CAWSADINEKLFF
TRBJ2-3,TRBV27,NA,CASSWKREGPDTQYF
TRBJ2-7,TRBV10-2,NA,CASRERARLREQYF
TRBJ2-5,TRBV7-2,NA,CASSTPTGGGETQYF
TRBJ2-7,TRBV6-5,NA,CASSYMGGSLLGEQYF
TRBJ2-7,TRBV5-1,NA,CASSLYRGNSYEQYF
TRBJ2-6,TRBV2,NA,CASSEWWGVGANVLTF
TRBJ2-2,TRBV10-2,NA,CASSESTAFGPLLDTGELFF
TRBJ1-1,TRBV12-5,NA,CASGLTGAESTEAFF
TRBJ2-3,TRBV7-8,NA,CASSLVVSAPVPTQYF
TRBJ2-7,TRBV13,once,CASSLNRGQGVGYEQYF
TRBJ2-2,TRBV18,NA,CASSPSGLAANTGELFF
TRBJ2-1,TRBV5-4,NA,CASSLYPSEQFF
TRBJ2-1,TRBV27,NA,CASRDSGKGYNEQFF
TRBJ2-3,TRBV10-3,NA,CAISDNGAGGTDTQYF
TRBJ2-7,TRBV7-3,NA,CASSPAGTKPYEQYF
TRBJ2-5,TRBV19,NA,CASASGTSGWETQYF
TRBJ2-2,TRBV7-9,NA,CASSLSDTGELFF
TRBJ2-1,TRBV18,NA,CASSPAPGSYNEQFF